Below are 24 T cell receptor beta chains sequenced from a single sample in a study of OX40 agonist ivuxolimab in advanced cancers. The table came from immunoSEQ multiplex PCR; TCRdb's copy has only in-frame clones and leaves some out. Of approximately 44,000 clones in the sample, 80% were seen once. The sample here was CD4+ or CD8+ T cells sorted from blood, taken in a trial of the OX40 agonist ivuxolimab. These receptors all stem from an adult with an advanced solid tumor such as melanoma, head and neck, liver or kidney cancer.

This chain joins TRBV28 and TRBJ1-2; the D is unclear. This CDR3 spans 11 amino acids. V lost 7 bases, J lost 7 bases, and 10 bases lay in between. CDR1 MDHEN and CDR2 SYDVKM come from the germline V gene. The CDR3, as DNA: TGTGCCAGCATCGGTATTGGTGGCTACACCTTC. It is translated as CASIGIGGYTF.

J is TRBJ2-5 and V is TRBV9, with D unresolved. The CDR3 extends over 14 amino acids. V lost 0 bases to trimming and J lost 5 bases, with 11 bases between them. Per the germline V gene, CDR1 is SGDLS and CDR2 is YYNGEE. This CDR3 reads CASSVAPVGETQYF. The CDR3 nucleotides read TGTGCCAGCAGCGTAGCCCCAGTGGGTGAGACCCAGTACTTC. Based on the CDR3 plus reference TRBV9 and TRBJ2-5, the full variable domain is DSGVTQTPKHLITATGQRVTLRCSPRSGDLSVYWYQQSLDQGLQFLIQYYNGEERAKGNILERFSAQQFPDLHSELNLSSLELGDSALYFCASSVAPVGETQYFGPGTRLLVL.

Concerning this clone: One junction end does not reproduce the germline sequence, and a read error may be involved. The genes are TRBV6-1 and TRBJ1-2, with D perhaps matching TRBD1 (5 bases). Germline V CDR1 and CDR2: MNHNS, SASEGT. The CDR3 sequence is 14 residues long. The CDR3 loop is CTSSEGVGHYGYTF. The CDR3 DNA is TGTACCAGCAGTGAAGGGGTGGGGCACTATGGCTACACCTTC.

A remark on this clone: The CDR3 does not close with the conserved phenylalanine or tryptophan, likely indicating a read error. The DNA is omitted, as the CDR3 cannot be located on it reliably, and the CDR3 follows TCRdb's listing. V usage is TRBV13 and J usage is TRBJ1-1; TRBD1, the table's D call, was not compared with the DNA. A total of 12 residues make up the CDR3, ends included. CDR1 is PRHDT and CDR2 is FYEKMQ in the germline V gene (reference sequence). This CDR3 reads CASSYDRDTPSV.

This clone was observed once. This sequence joins TRBV19 and TRBJ2-7; 7 nucleotides agree with TRBD1. V trimming: 5 bases; J trimming: 2 bases; junction bases outside the gene matches: 9. The germline V gene has CDR1 LNHDA and CDR2 SQIVND (reference sequence). The CDR3 is made up of 15 amino acids. The CDR3 DNA sequence: TGTGCCAGTAGTGTCGACAGGGCCTCACCCTACGAGCAGTACTTC. Translating gives CASSVDRASPYEQYF. The variable domain in full, with the rest retrieved from reference TRBV19 and TRBJ2-7, is DGGITQSPKYLFRKEGQNVTLSCEQNLNHDAMYWYRQDPGQGLRLIYYSQIVNDFQKGDIAEGYSVSREKKESFPLTVTSAQKNPTAFYLCASSVDRASPYEQYFGPGTRLTVT.

The chain carries TRBV5-1 and TRBJ2-3, with D perhaps TRBD2 (8 bases). CDR3 size: 16 residues. Looked up from germline, CDR1 is SGHRS and CDR2 is YFSETQ. Trimming cost V 2 bases and J 5 bases, with 18 bases left between them. CDR3 DNA sequence: TGCGCCAGCAGCTTCATAGGGGGCCTAGCGGGAGATACGCAGTATTTT. It yields the protein CASSFIGGLAGDTQYF.

This clone has a single count. The rearrangement links TRBV19 to TRBJ2-7; D is perhaps TRBD2 (5 bases). V was shortened by 7 bases and J by 4 bases, with 11 bases between the two germline ends. The CDR3 runs to 12 residues. The germline CDR1 and CDR2 sequences are LNHDA and SQIVND (reference sequence). CDR3 in amino acids: CASTTPGYEQYF. The CDR3 nucleotides are TGTGCCAGTACCACGCCGGGGTACGAGCAGTACTTC.

The chain combines TRBV4-3 with TRBJ2-1; D may correspond to TRBD1 or TRBD2 (6 bases each). V was cut by 0 bases and J by 8 bases, with 17 bases left in between. From germline, CDR1 is LGHNA and CDR2 YSLEER. The CDR3 runs 16 residues. The chain's CDR3 is CASSQDQGGGLHEQFF. The DNA for the CDR3 is TGCGCCAGCAGCCAAGATCAAGGGGGAGGATTGCATGAGCAGTTCTTC.

The chain has TRBV29-1 and TRBJ1-2; 11 nucleotides match TRBD1. In germline, CDR1 is SQVTM, CDR2 ANQGSEA. After removal of 3 bases from V and 4 bases from J, the junction contained 10 bases not matched to a gene. The CDR3 has 16 amino acids. The CDR3 here is CSVEDRGRRLSYGYTF. For the CDR3, the DNA is TGCAGCGTTGAGGACAGGGGGCGCCGGTTGAGCTATGGCTACACCTTC.

The V gene is TRBV19, the J gene TRBJ2-7; D gene unclear. CDR1 and CDR2 (germline): LNHDA, SQIVND (reference sequence). This CDR3 is built from 13 residues. Trimming removed 5 bases from V and 0 bases from J, with 8 bases in between. The DNA for the CDR3 is TGTGCCAGTAGTGCCAGGCACTCCTACGAGCAGTACTTC. This codes for CASSARHSYEQYF.

This CDR3 is CASSATQGAGEKLFF. As DNA, the CDR3 is TGTGCCAGCAGCGCAACACAGGGGGCAGGGGAAAAACTGTTTTTT. The chain combines TRBV9 with TRBJ1-4; 9 nucleotides align to TRBD1. CDR1 SGDLS and CDR2 YYNGEE come from the germline V gene. V shed 3 bases and J 8 bases; nucleotides not matched to a gene: 8. The CDR3 totals 15 residues.

This rearrangement joins TRBV7-9 to TRBJ1-4, with a tentative D call TRBD1 (5 bases). V lost 5 bases and J 3 bases, leaving 16 bases between the germline ends. Germline values: CDR1 SEHNR, CDR2 FQNEAQ (reference sequence). The CDR3 is 16 amino acids. The CDR3 DNA follows: TGTGCCAGCAGCAACCGGGACGTCCTCGCTAATGAAAAACTGTTTTTT. This codes for CASSNRDVLANEKLFF.

The genes are TRBV19 and TRBJ1-1; D call uncertain. The CDR3 consists of 15 residues. Germline values: CDR1 LNHDA, CDR2 SQIVND (reference sequence). Between the trimmed V and J ends, which lost 1 base and 0 bases, there was a span of 9 bases. CDR3 loop: CASSIAITVNTEAFF. DNA for the CDR3: TGTGCCAGTAGTATAGCGATTACAGTGAACACTGAAGCTTTCTTT.

In its sample, this clone was seen once. The J gene is TRBJ2-7, the V gene TRBV21-1. TRBV21-1 is assigned pseudogene status. The CDR3 covers 12 residues. DNA of the CDR3: TGTGCCAGCAGGAGCTCGGGGCGTGGAGTGTACTTC. Protein sequence: CASRSSGRGVYF.

V and J are TRBV19 and TRBJ2-5, with D unclear. This CDR3 has 11 residues. V lost 6 bases to trimming and J lost 5 bases, with 7 bases between them. Germline CDR1 LNHDA, CDR2 SQIVND (reference sequence). The DNA of the CDR3 is TGTGCCAGTAGCTTGGGCGAGACCCAGTACTTC. Translated: CASSLGETQYF.

The J gene is TRBJ2-5, the V gene TRBV7-8; unclear D gene. Germline V gene lookup returns CDR1 SGHVS and CDR2 FQNEAQ. Deletions cut 1 base from V and 4 bases from J, with 16 bases between. The CDR3 extends over 16 amino acids. The chain's CDR3 is CASSLEAPPDRETQYF. The DNA of the CDR3 is TGTGCCAGCAGCTTAGAGGCCCCCCCGGATAGAGAGACCCAGTACTTC.

The V gene is TRBV10-3, the J gene TRBJ2-2; D possibly corresponds to TRBD1 (6 bases). This CDR3 has 14 residues. Germline V gives CDR1 ENHRY, CDR2 SYGVKD. V lost 8 bases, J lost 7 bases, and 17 bases lay in between. The CDR3 DNA sequence: TGTGCCATCGCTCCAGGGGCGAAGATCGGGGAGCTGTTTTTT. Amino acids: CAIAPGAKIGELFF.

J is TRBJ2-1 and V is TRBV18, with D unresolved. The length of the CDR3 is 15 residues. Looked up from germline, CDR1 is KGHSH and CDR2 is LQKENI. V lost 1 base, J lost 5 bases, and 12 bases lay in between. The CDR3 DNA sequence: TGTGCCAGCTCACCACAGATGGGCGAGCACAATGAGCAGTTCTTC. It translates to CASSPQMGEHNEQFF.

This chain's CDR3 is CASSPPSRDTQYF. DNA of the CDR3: TGTGCCAGCTCACCACCGTCTCGAGATACGCAGTATTTT. The J gene is TRBJ2-3, the V gene TRBV18; no definite D call. The CDR3 loop spans 13 amino acids. The V gene lost 0 bases and the J gene lost 5 bases, with 6 bases spanning the gap. Germline assignment: CDR1 KGHSH and CDR2 LQKENI.

This clone was seen once. The J gene is TRBJ1-1, the V gene TRBV4-3; maybe TRBD1 (5 bases). The CDR3 length is 14 residues. Germline CDR1 LGHNA, CDR2 YSLEER. The V end lost 4 bases, the J end lost 6 bases, and 15 bases lay between the germline ends. The CDR3 sequence: CASSRRGGTPEAFF. The CDR3 DNA follows: TGCGCCAGCAGCCGTAGGGGCGGGACCCCTGAAGCTTTCTTT.

This clone was counted between two and nine times. The V gene is TRBV19, the J gene TRBJ1-4; D gene uncertain. From germline, CDR1 is LNHDA and CDR2 SQIVND (reference sequence). CDR3 length: 13 residues. Trimming shortened V by 6 bases and J by 8 bases, and 13 bases separated the two germline ends. The CDR3 spells CASSGRTWEKLFF. The CDR3 coding sequence is TGTGCCAGTAGCGGTCGGACGTGGGAAAAACTGTTTTTT.

V usage is TRBV18 and J usage is TRBJ2-1; 9 nucleotides line up with TRBD2. The length of the CDR3 is 14 residues. V dropped 6 bases and J dropped 7; count of bases not matched to a gene: 7. Germline V gene data show CDR1 as KGHSH and CDR2 as LQKENI. The CDR3 nucleotides read TGTGCCAGCTCTTTAGCGGGAGTTGAAAATGAGCAGTTCTTC. The encoded protein is CASSLAGVENEQFF.

V and J are TRBV10-1 and TRBJ2-7; 8 positions match TRBD1. CDR1 WNHNN and CDR2 SYGVQD come from the germline V gene (reference sequence). This CDR3 has 15 amino acids. The ends lost 3 bases at V and 5 bases at J; junction bases unmatched: 9. The CDR3 reads CASSDRLDREHEQYF. The CDR3 nucleotides read TGCGCCAGCAGTGATCGTTTGGACAGGGAGCACGAGCAGTACTTC.

This chain connects TRBV4-1 to TRBJ1-6, with 8 bases identical to TRBD1. CDR1 and CDR2 (germline): MGHRA, YSYEKL. The CDR3 totals 15 residues. V lost 0 bases, J lost 10 bases, and 5 bases stayed unmatched. The DNA for the CDR3 is TGCGCCAGCAGCCAAGATAGACAGGGGTGGTCACCCCTCCACTTT. Its translation is CASSQDRQGWSPLHF.